A single sample is the source of the 20 T cell receptor beta chains below, sequenced in a study of glioma-infiltrating T cells listed by TCRdb under 2016. The sequencer was an Illumina MiSeq. The iRepertoire nested amplicon-rescue multiplex PCR (arm-PCR) platform was used to amplify TCR alpha and beta CDR3 regions from RNA. The raw public reads went through TCRdb reprocessing: fastp at Q25, MiXCR clone calling, in-frame beta chains kept. CDR3 protein sequences are deduplicated, and each keeps its most common genes and DNA. In all, the sample holds under 200,000 distinct CDR3 sequences, and about 47% of those were seen once. Around 5.2% of the sample is taken by the ten largest. The sequencing input was glioma tissue, nonneoplastic brain tissue, or PBMCs (not recorded which). These receptor sequences come from a human donor with low-grade glioma or glioblastoma, undergoing nonglioma brain surgery, or in good health (not recorded which).

This sequence joins TRBV5-1 and TRBJ1-2; D gene uncertain. This CDR3 spans 14 amino acids. V lost 4 bases, J lost 3 bases, and 13 bases lay in between. Germline CDR1 SGHRS, CDR2 YFSETQ. In DNA, the CDR3 is TGCGCCAGCAGCCCAACTGGGAACGACTATGGCTACACCTTC. Amino acid sequence: CASSPTGNDYGYTF.

Details on this clonotype: This may stem from a read error, because a much larger clone lies one nucleotide away. The chain has TRBV28 and TRBJ1-1; D possibly corresponds to TRBD1 (5 bases). Germline V gene lookup returns CDR1 MDHEN and CDR2 SYDVKM. The CDR3 covers 16 residues. The CDR3 DNA is TGTGCCAGCGGTTTAGTTAGGGGACCCCTAAACACTGAAGCTTTCTTT. It yields the protein CASGLVRGPLNTEAFF.

On this clonotype: Given a much more abundant clone one base away, this may be a read error. The chain uses TRBV20-1 and TRBJ1-5, with D uncertain. The CDR3 is 18 residues long. With 0 bases removed from V and 0 bases from J, the gap between germline ends came to 18 bases. Germline V gene lookup returns CDR1 DFQATT and CDR2 SNEGSKA (reference sequence). The CDR3 sequence: CSARDLALGEYSNQPQHF. DNA of the CDR3: TGCAGTGCTAGAGACCTCGCCTTAGGCGAGTATAGCAATCAGCCCCAGCATTTT.

The V gene is TRBV12-3 or TRBV12-4, the J gene TRBJ2-1; D not certain. Trimming stripped 6 bases from V and 2 bases from J, with 8 bases between. The CDR3 extends over 13 amino acids. DNA of the CDR3: TGTGCCAGCAGCAGCAACACCTACAATGAGCAGTTCTTC. It specifies CASSSNTYNEQFF.

The chain employs TRBV29-1 and TRBJ2-3; 7 bases line up with TRBD1. The CDR3 is 13 amino acids. From germline, CDR1 is SQVTM and CDR2 ANQGSEA. This CDR3 is CISTEAGGDTQYF. The DNA for the CDR3 is TGCATCTCCACCGAGGCAGGGGGAGATACGCAGTATTTT.

Notes on this clonotype: A junction boundary mismatches the germline segment, possibly from a read error. The rearrangement joins TRBV6-4 to TRBJ2-1, with D perhaps matching TRBD1 (6 bases). CDR3 length equals 13 residues. Germline CDR1 and CDR2: MRHNA and SNTAGT. The CDR3 DNA reads as TGTGCCAGCAGAGCATCCGGGGACAATGAGCGGTTCTTC. Residues: CASRASGDNERFF.

This clonotype was recorded many times. The rearrangement links TRBV20-1 to TRBJ1-1; unclear D gene. The CDR3 covers 11 residues. The V and J ends lost 5 bases and 2 bases respectively, with 6 bases between them. From germline, CDR1 is DFQATT and CDR2 SNEGSKA (reference sequence). CDR3 sequence reads: CSAQLNTEAFF. DNA of the CDR3: TGCAGTGCTCAACTTAACACTGAAGCTTTCTTT.

The CDR3 loop reads CASSDNPGDIQYF. CDR3 DNA: TGTGCCAGCAGTGATAACCCTGGGGACATTCAGTACTTC. This chain connects TRBV2 to TRBJ2-4, with D hard to call. V dropped 3 bases and J dropped 8 bases, with 11 bases sitting between them. The CDR3 has 13 residues. Germline V CDR1 and CDR2: SNHLY, FYNNEI. The variable domain in full, with the rest retrieved from reference TRBV2 and TRBJ2-4, is EPEVTQTPSHQVTQMGQEVILRCVPISNHLYFYWYRQILGQKVEFLVSFYNNEISEKSEIFDDQFSVERPDGSNFTLKIRSTKLEDSAMYFCASSDNPGDIQYFGAGTRLSVL.

V is TRBV3-1 and J is TRBJ2-3; D ambiguous. The CDR3 is made up of 13 amino acids. Trimming took 1 base from V and 3 from J, leaving 5 bases between them. Germline CDR1 reads LGHDT; CDR2 reads YNNKEL (reference sequence). CDR3 in amino acids: CASSQGRTDTQYF. Written as DNA, the CDR3 is TGTGCCAGCAGCCAAGGCAGAACAGATACGCAGTATTTT.

As to this clonotype: No conserved phenylalanine or tryptophan is present at the end of the CDR3, so a read error is the likely explanation. The chain uses TRBV20-1 and TRBJ2-1; 16 bases match TRBD2. The CDR3 has 18 amino acids. V lost 1 base and J lost 6; bases outside the gene matches: 9. Looked up from germline, CDR1 is DFQATT and CDR2 is SNEGSKA (reference sequence). This chain's CDR3 is CSARGPGTSGRAVNEQFL. The CDR3 DNA sequence: TGCAGTGCTAGAGGACCCGGGACTAGCGGGAGGGCCGTCAATGAGCAGTTCTTA.

As to this clonotype: A clone one base away is much larger, so this may be a read error. The conserved phenylalanine or tryptophan normally closing the CDR3 is absent here, so this likely arose from a read error. The CDR3 nucleotides are TGCGCCAGCAGCTTGGAGGAGACACGAAACACCATATATTCT. Its translation is CASSLEETRNTIYS. V and J are TRBV5-1 and TRBJ1-3; D gene ambiguous. This CDR3 is 14 amino acids long. The germline CDR1 and CDR2 sequences are SGHRS and YFSETQ. The ends were cut back, 0 bases at V and 5 bases at J, with 9 bases in the middle.

This clonotype was picked up many times. The rearrangement links TRBV19 to TRBJ1-5; D is uncertain. Germline V CDR1 and CDR2: LNHDA, SQIVND (reference sequence). The CDR3 loop spans 14 amino acids. Trimming removed 5 bases from V and 4 bases from J, with 12 bases in between. CDR3 residues: CASSSGLINQPQHF. The CDR3 DNA reads TGTGCCAGTAGTTCCGGACTGATTAATCAGCCCCAGCATTTT.

This clonotype showed up just a few times. V and J are TRBV5-4 and TRBJ2-5; D is possibly TRBD2 (6 bases). The V gene lost 4 bases and the J gene lost 1 base, with 20 bases spanning the gap. Germline-derived CDR1 and CDR2 are SGHNT and YYREEE (reference sequence). CDR3 size: 17 residues. The CDR3 nucleotides are TGTGCCAGCAGCCCCAGTGGGAGCGGGCACGCCCAAGAGACCCAGTACTTC. Its translation: CASSPSGSGHAQETQYF.

In regard to this clonotype: A much larger clone lies one base from this, so it may be a read error. The rearrangement uses TRBV10-3 and TRBJ2-7; D is tentatively TRBD1 or TRBD2 (5 bases each). The CDR3 runs to 14 residues. CDR1 is ENHRY, CDR2 SYGVKD, per germline. The germline V and J ends were trimmed by 6 bases and 2 bases, with 14 bases remaining between them. The CDR3 reads CAISPRGTTYEQYF. Here the CDR3 DNA reads TGTGCCATCAGCCCGAGAGGGACCACCTACGAGCAGTACTTC.

This clonotype occurred many times. The chain joins TRBV20-1 to TRBJ2-5; 8 bases fit TRBD1. After removal of 6 bases from V and 1 base from J, the junction contained 7 bases not matched to a gene. CDR1 is DFQATT, CDR2 SNEGSKA, per germline (reference sequence). CDR3 size: 14 residues. For the CDR3, the DNA is TGCAGTGCCCCAGACAGGGGACCCCAAGAGACCCAGTACTTC. Protein sequence: CSAPDRGPQETQYF.

For this clonotype: Given a much more abundant clone one base away, this may be a read error. The CDR3 reads CASSSRGGEQFF. The CDR3, as DNA: TGTGCCAGTAGTAGCCGAGGGGGTGAGCAGTTCTTC. The gene calls are TRBV19 and TRBJ2-1; the D gene is possibly TRBD1 (6 bases). V was clipped by 4 bases and J by 9 bases, with 10 bases between them. The germline V gene has CDR1 LNHDA and CDR2 SQIVND (reference sequence). This CDR3 region has 12 residues.

The gene calls are TRBV28 and TRBJ1-5; D call uncertain. The CDR3 is 12 amino acids. The V gene lost 7 bases and the J gene lost 6 bases, with 10 bases spanning the gap. Germline V gene lookup returns CDR1 MDHEN and CDR2 SYDVKM. In DNA form, the CDR3 reads TGTGCCAGCAAGGAGGAGATTCAGCCCCAGCATTTT. Encoded protein: CASKEEIQPQHF. The full variable domain, completed using reference TRBV28 and TRBJ1-5, is DVKVTQSSRYLVKRTGEKVFLECVQDMDHENMFWYRQDPGLGLRLIYFSYDVKMKEKGDIPEGYSVSREKKERFSLILESASTNQTSMYLCASKEEIQPQHFGDGTRLSIL.

This clonotype was recorded at least ten times. The J gene is TRBJ1-5, the V gene TRBV20-1; TRBD1 agrees at 8 bases. The CDR3 spans 12 residues. With V trimmed by 6 bases and J by 4 bases, 2 bases remained unmatched. Germline assignment: CDR1 DFQATT and CDR2 SNEGSKA (reference sequence). DNA for the CDR3: TGCAGTGCAGACAGGGGTAATCAGCCCCAGCATTTT. It encodes CSADRGNQPQHF.

This clonotype was seen repeatedly, ten times or more. The chain couples TRBV12-3 or TRBV12-4 to TRBJ2-5; no firm D call. The CDR3 extends over 14 amino acids. V lost 6 bases to trimming and J lost 5 bases, with 16 bases between them. The CDR3 sequence: CASSLRPNGETQYF. CDR3 coding DNA: TGTGCCAGCAGCCTCCGACCAAATGGGGAGACCCAGTACTTC.

A remark on this clonotype: A much larger clonotype is one base distant, so this may be a read error. This sequence joins TRBV3-1 and TRBJ1-5; D is unresolved. The CDR3 sequence is 14 residues long. Germline V gene sequence: CDR1 LGHDT, CDR2 YNNKEL (reference sequence). V was pared by 3 bases and J by 5 bases, with 11 bases between. Here the CDR3 DNA reads TGTGCCAGCAGCCAGACCCTCAGGTATCAGCCCCAGCATTTT. Protein: CASSQTLRYQPQHF.